The 2 T cell receptor beta chains presented below share a single source sample, sequenced in a study of cytotoxic CD8 clonotypes in ibrutinib-treated CLL. Libraries were prepared by immunoSEQ multiplex PCR; TCRdb keeps only in-frame clonotypes and omits some of them. The sample holds about 120,000 clones, roughly 57% seen once. The sequences come from PBMCs, collected after 24 months of ibrutinib treatment. The receptors here all came from a human donor with chronic lymphocytic leukemia.

The chain uses TRBV29-1 and TRBJ1-2, with 8 bases identical to TRBD1. J gave up 5 bases and V 4 bases, and 3 bases lay outside the gene matches. The V gene's germline CDR1 is SQVTM and CDR2 ANQGSEA. The CDR3 runs to 12 residues. CDR3 sequence reads: CSVVGQAYGYTF. For the CDR3, the DNA is TGCAGCGTTGTGGGACAGGCTTATGGCTACACCTTC.

This clone was detected only a few times. The CDR3 region is CASSFSQVGNTEAFF. For the CDR3, the DNA is TGCGCCAGCAGCTTTTCACAGGTCGGGAACACTGAAGCTTTCTTT. The J gene is TRBJ1-1, the V gene TRBV5-1, with TRBD1 as a possible D gene (5 bases). The CDR3 has 15 amino acids. The germline V and J ends were trimmed by 2 bases and 1 base, with 12 bases remaining between them. CDR1 is SGHRS and CDR2 is YFSETQ in the germline V gene.